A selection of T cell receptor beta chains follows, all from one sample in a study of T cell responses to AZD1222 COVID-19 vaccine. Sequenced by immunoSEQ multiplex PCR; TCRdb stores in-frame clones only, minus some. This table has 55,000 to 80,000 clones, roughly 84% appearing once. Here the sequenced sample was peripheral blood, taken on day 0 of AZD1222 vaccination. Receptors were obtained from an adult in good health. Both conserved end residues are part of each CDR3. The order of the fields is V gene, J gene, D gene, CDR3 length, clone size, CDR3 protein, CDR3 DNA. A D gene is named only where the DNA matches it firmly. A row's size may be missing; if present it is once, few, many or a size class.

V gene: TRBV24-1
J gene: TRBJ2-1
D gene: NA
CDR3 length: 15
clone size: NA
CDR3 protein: CATSEATGTHNEQFF
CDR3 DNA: TGTGCCACCAGTGAAGCTACCGGGACACACAATGAGCAGTTCTTC

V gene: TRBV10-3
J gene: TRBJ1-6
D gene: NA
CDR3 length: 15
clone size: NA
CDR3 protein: CAISQGGGYNSPLHF
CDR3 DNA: TGTGCCATCAGTCAGGGAGGGGGTTATAATTCACCCCTCCACTTT

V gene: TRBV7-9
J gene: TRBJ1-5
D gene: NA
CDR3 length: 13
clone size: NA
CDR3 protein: CASSLSGNQPQHF
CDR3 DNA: TGTGCCAGCAGCCTATCGGGCAATCAGCCCCAGCATTTT

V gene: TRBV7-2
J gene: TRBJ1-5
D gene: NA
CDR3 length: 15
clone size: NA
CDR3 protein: CASSYKGSWDQPQHF
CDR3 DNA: TGTGCCAGCAGTTACAAAGGGAGTTGGGATCAGCCCCAGCATTTT

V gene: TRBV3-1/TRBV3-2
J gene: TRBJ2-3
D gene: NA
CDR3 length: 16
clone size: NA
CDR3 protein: CASSHDPNDSTDTQYF
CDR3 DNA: TGTGCCAGCAGCCACGACCCCAATGACAGCACAGATACGCAGTATTTT

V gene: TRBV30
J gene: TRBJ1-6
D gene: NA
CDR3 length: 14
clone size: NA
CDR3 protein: CAWSQGVPGPPLHF
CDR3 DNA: TGTGCCTGGAGCCAAGGGGTCCCCGGCCCACCCCTCCACTTT

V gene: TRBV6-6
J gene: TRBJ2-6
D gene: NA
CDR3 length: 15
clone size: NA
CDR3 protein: CASRNGGTGANVLTF
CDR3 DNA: TGTGCCAGCAGAAACGGGGGAACGGGGGCCAACGTCCTGACTTTC

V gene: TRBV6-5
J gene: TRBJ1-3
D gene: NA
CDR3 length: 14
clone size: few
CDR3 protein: CASSTGTSGNTIYF
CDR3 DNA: TGTGCCAGCAGTACGGGTACCTCTGGAAACACCATATATTTT

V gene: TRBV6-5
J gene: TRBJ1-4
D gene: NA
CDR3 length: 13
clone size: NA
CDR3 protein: CASSYTGNEKLFF
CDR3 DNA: TGTGCCAGCAGTTACACTGGGAATGAAAAACTGTTTTTT

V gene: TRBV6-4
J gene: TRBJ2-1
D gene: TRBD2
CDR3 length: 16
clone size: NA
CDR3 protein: CASSDRLAGSYNEQFF
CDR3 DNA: TGTGCCAGCAGTGATAGACTAGCGGGCTCCTACAATGAGCAGTTCTTC

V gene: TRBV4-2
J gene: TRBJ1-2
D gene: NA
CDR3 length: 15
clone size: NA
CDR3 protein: CASSPAGANNYGYTF
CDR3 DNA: TGTGCCAGCAGCCCAGCAGGGGCAAATAACTATGGCTACACCTTC

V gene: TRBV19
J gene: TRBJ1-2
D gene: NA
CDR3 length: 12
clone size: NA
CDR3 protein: CATTGGLYGYTF
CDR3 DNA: TGTGCCACCACCGGGGGGCTCTATGGCTACACCTTC

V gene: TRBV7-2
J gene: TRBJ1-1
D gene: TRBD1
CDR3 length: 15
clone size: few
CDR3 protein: CASSKRQGSSTEAFF
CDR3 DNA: TGTGCCAGCAGCAAGAGACAGGGGAGCAGCACTGAAGCTTTCTTT

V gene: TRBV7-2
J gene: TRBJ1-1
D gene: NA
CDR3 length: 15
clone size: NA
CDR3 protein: CASSLAQGGRIEAFF
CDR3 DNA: TGTGCCAGCAGCTTAGCGCAGGGAGGGAGGATTGAAGCTTTCTTT

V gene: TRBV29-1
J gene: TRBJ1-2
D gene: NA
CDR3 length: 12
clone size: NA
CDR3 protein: CSVEAGVYGYTF
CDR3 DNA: TGCAGCGTTGAAGCAGGGGTCTATGGCTACACCTTC

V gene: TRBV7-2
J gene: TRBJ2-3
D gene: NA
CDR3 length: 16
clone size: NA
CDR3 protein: CASSLRSTTSTDTQYF
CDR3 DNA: TGTGCCAGCAGCTTAAGGTCGACCACTAGCACAGATACGCAGTATTTT

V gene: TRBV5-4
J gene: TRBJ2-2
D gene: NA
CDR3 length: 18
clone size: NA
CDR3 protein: CASSLALSVSGDTGELFF
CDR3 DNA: TGTGCCAGCAGCTTGGCCTTATCAGTTAGCGGAGACACCGGGGAGCTGTTTTTT

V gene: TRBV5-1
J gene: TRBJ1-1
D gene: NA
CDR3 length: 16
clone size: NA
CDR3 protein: CASSLGHNAADTEAFF
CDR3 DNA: TGCGCCAGCAGCTTGGGACATAACGCGGCTGACACTGAAGCTTTCTTT

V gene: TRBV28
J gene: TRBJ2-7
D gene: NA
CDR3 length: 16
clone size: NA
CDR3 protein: CASSPRRDFGSYEQYF
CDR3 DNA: TGTGCCAGCAGCCCCAGGAGGGATTTTGGCTCCTACGAGCAGTACTTC

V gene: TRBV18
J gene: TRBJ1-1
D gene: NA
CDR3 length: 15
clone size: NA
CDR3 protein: CASSPRPQGLTEAFF
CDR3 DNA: TGTGCCAGCTCACCGAGGCCTCAGGGGCTCACTGAAGCTTTCTTT

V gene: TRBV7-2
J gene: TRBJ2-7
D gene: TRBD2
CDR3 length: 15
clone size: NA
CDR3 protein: CASRNGLARDYEQYF
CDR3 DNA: TGTGCCAGCAGAAACGGACTAGCGAGAGACTACGAGCAGTACTTC

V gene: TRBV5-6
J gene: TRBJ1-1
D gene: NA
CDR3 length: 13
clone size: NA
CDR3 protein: CASSLPGLTEAFF
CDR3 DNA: TGTGCCAGCAGCTTGCCAGGGTTGACTGAAGCTTTCTTT

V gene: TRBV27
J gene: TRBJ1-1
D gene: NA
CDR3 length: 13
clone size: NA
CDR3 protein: CASSFGFRTEAFF
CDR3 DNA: TGTGCCAGCAGTTTCGGATTTCGCACTGAAGCTTTCTTT

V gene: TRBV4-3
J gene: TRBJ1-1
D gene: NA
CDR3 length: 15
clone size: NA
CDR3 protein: CASSQDRVSRTEAFF
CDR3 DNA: TGCGCCAGCAGCCAAGACAGGGTGAGTAGGACTGAAGCTTTCTTT

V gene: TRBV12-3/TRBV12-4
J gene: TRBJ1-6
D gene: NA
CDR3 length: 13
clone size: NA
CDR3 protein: CASRPMTGSRLHF
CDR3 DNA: TGTGCCAGCAGACCAATGACGGGAAGCCGCCTCCACTTT

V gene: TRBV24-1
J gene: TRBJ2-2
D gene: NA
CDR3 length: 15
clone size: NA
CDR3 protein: CATSDWLRSTGELFF
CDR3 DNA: TGTGCCACCAGTGATTGGCTTCGATCCACCGGGGAGCTGTTTTTT

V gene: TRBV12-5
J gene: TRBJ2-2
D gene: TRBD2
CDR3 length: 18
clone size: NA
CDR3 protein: CASAPRASGGLNTGELFF
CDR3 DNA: TGTGCTAGTGCCCCCCGAGCTAGCGGGGGGCTTAACACCGGGGAGCTGTTTTTT

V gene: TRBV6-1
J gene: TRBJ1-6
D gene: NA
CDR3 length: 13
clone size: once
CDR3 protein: CASSGWGNSPLHF
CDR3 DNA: TGTGCCAGCAGCGGTTGGGGGAATTCACCCCTCCACTTT

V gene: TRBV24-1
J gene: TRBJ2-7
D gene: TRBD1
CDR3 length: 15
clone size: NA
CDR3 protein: CATSDRQGNTYEQYF
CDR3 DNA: TGTGCCACCAGTGATAGACAGGGAAATACGTACGAGCAGTACTTC

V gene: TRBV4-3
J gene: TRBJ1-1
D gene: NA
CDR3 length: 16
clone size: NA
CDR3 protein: CASSQDHIFMNTEAFF
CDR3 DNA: TGCGCCAGCAGCCAAGATCACATTTTTATGAACACTGAAGCTTTCTTT

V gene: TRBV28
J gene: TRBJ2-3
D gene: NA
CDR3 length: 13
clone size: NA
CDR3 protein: CASSFPNADTQYF
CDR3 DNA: TGTGCCAGCAGTTTCCCTAACGCAGATACGCAGTATTTT

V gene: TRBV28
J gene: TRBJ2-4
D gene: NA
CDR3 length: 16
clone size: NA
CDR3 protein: CASSLFSTVAKNIQYF
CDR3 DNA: TGTGCCAGCAGCCTTTTTTCGACCGTAGCCAAAAACATTCAGTACTTC

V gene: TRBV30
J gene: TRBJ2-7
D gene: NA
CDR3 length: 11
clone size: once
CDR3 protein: CAWSVLVEQYF
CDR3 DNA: TGTGCCTGGAGTGTACTGGTTGAACAGTACTTC

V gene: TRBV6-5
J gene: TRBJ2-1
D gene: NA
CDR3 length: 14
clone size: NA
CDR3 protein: CASRIRGSYNEQFF
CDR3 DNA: TGTGCCAGCAGGATCAGGGGCTCCTACAATGAGCAGTTCTTC

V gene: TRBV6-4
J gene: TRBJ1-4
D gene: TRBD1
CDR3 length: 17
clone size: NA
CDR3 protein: CARSDRGRHRGNEKLFF
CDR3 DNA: TGTGCCAGATCGGACAGGGGGCGACACAGGGGTAATGAAAAACTGTTTTTT

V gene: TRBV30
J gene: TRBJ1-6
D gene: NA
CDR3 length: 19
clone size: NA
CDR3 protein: CAWSVRYPQTSFYNSPLHF
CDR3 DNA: TGTGCCTGGAGTGTACGGTACCCGCAGACGTCGTTTTATAATTCACCCCTCCACTTT

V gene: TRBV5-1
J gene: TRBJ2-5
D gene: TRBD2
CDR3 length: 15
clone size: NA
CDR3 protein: CASSAMAGGQETQYF
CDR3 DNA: TGCGCCAGCAGCGCAATGGCGGGGGGTCAAGAGACCCAGTACTTC

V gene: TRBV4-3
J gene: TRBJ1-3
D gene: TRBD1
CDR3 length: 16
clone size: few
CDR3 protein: CASSQDDRVSGNTIYF
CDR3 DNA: TGCGCCAGCAGCCAAGACGACAGGGTCTCTGGAAACACCATATATTTT

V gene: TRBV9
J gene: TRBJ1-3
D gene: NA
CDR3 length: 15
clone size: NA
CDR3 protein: CASSAYYGSGNTIYF
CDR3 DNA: TGTGCCAGCAGCGCCTACTATGGGTCTGGAAACACCATATATTTT

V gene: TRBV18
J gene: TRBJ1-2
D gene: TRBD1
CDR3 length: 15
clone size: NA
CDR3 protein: CASSFKGQDDYGYTF
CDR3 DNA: TGTGCCAGCTCATTCAAGGGACAGGACGACTATGGCTACACCTTC

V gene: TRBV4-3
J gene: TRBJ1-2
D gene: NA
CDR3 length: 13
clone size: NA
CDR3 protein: CASSQDLRAGYTF
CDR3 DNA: TGCGCCAGCAGCCAAGATCTCAGGGCTGGCTACACCTTC

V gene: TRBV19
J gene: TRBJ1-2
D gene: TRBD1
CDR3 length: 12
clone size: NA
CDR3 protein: CASNDRGNGYTF
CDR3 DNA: TGTGCCAGTAACGACAGGGGGAATGGCTACACCTTC

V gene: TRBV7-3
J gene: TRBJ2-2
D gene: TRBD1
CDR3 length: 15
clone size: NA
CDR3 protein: CASRRTGRTTGELFF
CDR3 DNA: TGTGCCAGCAGAAGGACAGGGAGGACGACCGGGGAGCTGTTTTTT

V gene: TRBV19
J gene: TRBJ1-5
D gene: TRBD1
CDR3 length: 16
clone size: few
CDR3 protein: CASSKGQGVRNQPQHF
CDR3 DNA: TGTGCCAGTAGTAAGGGGCAGGGGGTAAGGAATCAGCCCCAGCATTTT

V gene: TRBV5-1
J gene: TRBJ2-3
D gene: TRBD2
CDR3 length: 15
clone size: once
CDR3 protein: CASSYKAGVGDTQYF
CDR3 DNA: TGCGCCAGCAGCTACAAAGCGGGAGTGGGAGATACGCAGTATTTT

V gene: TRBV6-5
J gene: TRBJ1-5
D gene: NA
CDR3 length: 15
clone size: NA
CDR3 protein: CASSYSQSSNQPQHF
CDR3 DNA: TGTGCCAGCAGTTACTCGCAGAGTAGCAATCAGCCCCAGCATTTT

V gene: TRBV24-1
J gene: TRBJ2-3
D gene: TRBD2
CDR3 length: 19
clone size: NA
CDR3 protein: CATSDPGTSGGALTDTQYF
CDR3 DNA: TGTGCCACCAGTGACCCCGGGACTAGCGGGGGGGCCTTAACAGATACGCAGTATTTT

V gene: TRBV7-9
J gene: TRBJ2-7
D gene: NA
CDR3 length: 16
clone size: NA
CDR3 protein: CASSKQLAESSYEQYF
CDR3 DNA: TGTGCCAGCAGCAAACAACTAGCAGAAAGCTCCTACGAGCAGTACTTC

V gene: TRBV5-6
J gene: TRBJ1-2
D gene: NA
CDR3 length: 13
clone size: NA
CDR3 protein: CASSPGLIYGYTF
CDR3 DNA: TGTGCCAGCAGCCCCGGACTGATCTATGGCTACACCTTC

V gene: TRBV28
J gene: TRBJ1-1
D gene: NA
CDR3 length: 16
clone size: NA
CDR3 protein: CASSSGVWGGNTEAFF
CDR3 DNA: TGTGCCAGCAGCTCTGGGGTGTGGGGTGGGAACACTGAAGCTTTCTTT

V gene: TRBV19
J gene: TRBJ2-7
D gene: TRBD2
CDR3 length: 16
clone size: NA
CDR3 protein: CASRPGLAGADYEQYF
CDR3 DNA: TGTGCCAGTCGCCCGGGACTAGCGGGAGCCGACTACGAGCAGTACTTC

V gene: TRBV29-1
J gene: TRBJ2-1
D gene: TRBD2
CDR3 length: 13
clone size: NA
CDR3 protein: CSGAGLARSEQFF
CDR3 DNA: TGCAGCGGTGCGGGACTAGCGAGGAGTGAGCAGTTCTTC